One sample yielded the 27 T cell receptor beta chains listed below, sequenced in a study of CXCR3-negative and CXCR3-positive naive CD8 T cells (dated by TCRdb to about 2019). Instrument on record: NextSeq 550. The Human TCR Profiling Kit (MiLaboratory) was used to make UMI-labeled 5' RACE TRB cDNA libraries. TCRdb reprocessed the reads, reporting each CDR3 protein sequence once and no DNA. In this sample's table one finds about 120,000 distinct CDR3 sequences. Of the sample, roughly 0.29% falls within the top ten clones. Sequenced: naive CXCR3- CD8+ T cells from blood. The cell subset or site label for this specimen denotes: CD45RO-CCR7+CD27+CD95- naive CD8+ T cells lacking CXCR3 (TNR3-). The receptors here all came from a human donor in good health. Some clones in this sample may be carry-over from other donors' samples.

The chain couples TRBV28 to TRBJ2-1; TCRdb reports TRBD2, a call that lacks DNA to check it against. This CDR3 is 18 amino acids long. Looked up from germline, CDR1 is MDHEN and CDR2 is SYDVKM. CDR3 protein: CASSPGLSVWLMSNEQFF.

The gene calls are TRBV14 and TRBJ2-7; checking the TCRdb D call of TRBD2 is not possible without DNA. The CDR3 has 13 residues. CDR1 is SGHDN and CDR2 is FVKESK in the germline V gene. CDR3 residues: CASSSSGAYEQYF.

V and J are TRBV29-1 and TRBJ2-2; TCRdb reports TRBD1, a call that lacks DNA to check it against. CDR3 length: 14 amino acids. Per the germline V gene, CDR1 is SQVTM and CDR2 is ANQGSEA. CDR3 amino acids: CSVLENGGSGELFF.

The rearrangement uses TRBV4-3 and TRBJ2-3; TCRdb's assignment of TRBD1 cannot be checked, as there is no DNA. The CDR3 extends over 15 amino acids. Germline loops: CDR1 LGHNA, CDR2 YSLEER. CDR3 region: CASSQEGGGTDTQYF.

The V call is TRBV12-3 or TRBV12-4, the J call TRBJ1-1; TCRdb gives TRBD1 as the D gene, but with no DNA this cannot be confirmed. The CDR3 sequence is 15 residues long. CDR3: CASSITGSGNTEAFF.

The rearrangement joins TRBV12-3 or TRBV12-4 to TRBJ1-1; the TCRdb D gene call, TRBD1, has no DNA to confirm it. The CDR3 loop spans 15 amino acids. This CDR3 is CASSGTGQGNTEAFF.

This chain uses TRBV28 with TRBJ2-3; the D call from TCRdb, TRBD2, cannot be confirmed without DNA. Germline V gene lookup returns CDR1 MDHEN and CDR2 SYDVKM. The CDR3 loop spans 15 amino acids. The CDR3 sequence is CASSPIAEGTDTQYF.

This sequence joins TRBV12-3 or TRBV12-4 and TRBJ2-3. The CDR3 extends over 13 amino acids. This CDR3 reads CASSFNTLDTQYF.

This rearrangement joins TRBV7-9 to TRBJ1-5; without DNA, the TCRdb call of TRBD1 cannot be checked. Germline V gene sequence: CDR1 SEHNR, CDR2 FQNEAQ (reference sequence). CDR3 size: 17 residues. The CDR3 here is CASSLDVRDRGHQPQHF.

The rearrangement joins TRBV28 to TRBJ2-2. CDR3 size: 12 residues. Germline CDR1 MDHEN, CDR2 SYDVKM. The CDR3 loop is CASSLDVGELFF.

The chain employs TRBV29-1 and TRBJ1-1; TCRdb's D call, TRBD1, is unchecked because there is no DNA. CDR1 is SQVTM, CDR2 ANQGSEA, per germline. The CDR3 consists of 11 residues. The CDR3 here is CSATGNTEAFF.

The chain combines TRBV27 with TRBJ2-1; TCRdb returns TRBD2, unconfirmable since there is no DNA. The CDR3 loop spans 17 amino acids. Germline CDR1 and CDR2: MNHEY and SMNVEV (reference sequence). CDR3 residues: CASSSRRLAGAYNEQFF.

The chain joins TRBV6-5 to TRBJ2-1; TCRdb lists TRBD2, though no DNA is available to test this call. The germline V gene has CDR1 MNHEY and CDR2 SVGAGI. This CDR3 is 16 amino acids long. The CDR3 sequence is CASSYSPGLIYNEQFF.

This chain links TRBV6-6 with TRBJ2-7; TCRdb lists TRBD2, though no DNA is available to test this call. The CDR3 length is 19 residues. The germline V gene encodes CDR1 MNHNY and CDR2 SVGAGI (reference sequence). The CDR3 reads CASSYSGLAGKGTSYEQYF.

V usage is TRBV19 and J usage is TRBJ1-1; TCRdb selects TRBD1, and the lack of DNA leaves this call unchecked. The germline V gene encodes CDR1 LNHDA and CDR2 SQIVND (reference sequence). The CDR3 covers 11 residues. This chain's CDR3 is CASSRQRQAFF.

J is TRBJ2-5 and V is TRBV20-1; TCRdb reports TRBD2, a call that lacks DNA to check it against. The CDR3 loop spans 16 amino acids. CDR1 is DFQATT and CDR2 is SNEGSKA in the germline V gene (reference sequence). CDR3 loop: CSARRTSGRLQETQYF.

The CDR3 sequence: CASSSSAGQGANRDTQYF. The rearrangement joins TRBV7-3 to TRBJ2-3; TCRdb's D call of TRBD1 is untestable without DNA. This CDR3 contains 18 residues. Germline CDR1 and CDR2: SGHTA and FQGTGA.

The CDR3 region is CSTIQGAYEQYF. This chain uses TRBV29-1 with TRBJ2-7; TCRdb designates TRBD1, a call that cannot be tested without DNA. The CDR3 consists of 12 residues. The germline CDR1 and CDR2 sequences are SQVTM and ANQGSEA.

The J gene is TRBJ2-7, the V gene TRBV12-3 or TRBV12-4; the TCRdb call, TRBD1, lacks DNA for checking. The CDR3 loop spans 16 amino acids. CDR3 in amino acids: CASSSPHGDLSYEQYF.

The chain has TRBV12-3 or TRBV12-4 and TRBJ2-7; there is no DNA to check the TCRdb D call of TRBD1. The CDR3 runs to 16 residues. CDR3 amino acids: CASSWILGGESYEQYF.

The rearrangement joins TRBV29-1 to TRBJ2-5; TCRdb's assignment of TRBD1 cannot be checked, as there is no DNA. CDR3 length equals 17 residues. Germline assignment: CDR1 SQVTM and CDR2 ANQGSEA. The CDR3 spells CSVDVYGRTSYQETQYF.

The chain combines TRBV4-2 with TRBJ2-1; TCRdb gives TRBD2 as the D gene, but with no DNA this cannot be confirmed. The CDR3 sequence is 16 residues long. Germline V gene lookup returns CDR1 LGHNA and CDR2 YNFKEQ. The CDR3 sequence is CASSQAGPIIYNEQFF.

The V gene is TRBV4-3, the J gene TRBJ2-1; there is no DNA to check the TCRdb D call of TRBD2. The CDR3 loop spans 13 amino acids. Looked up from germline, CDR1 is LGHNA and CDR2 is YSLEER. The CDR3 spells CASSPRSGGFEVF.

The rearrangement uses TRBV28 and TRBJ2-7; TCRdb proposes TRBD1, but this gene call is untestable without DNA. The V gene's germline CDR1 is MDHEN and CDR2 SYDVKM. The CDR3 covers 16 residues. The CDR3: CASSLGGQKPTYEQYF.

The CDR3 loop reads CASRARTENTEAFF. The chain uses TRBV6-6 and TRBJ1-1; TCRdb returns TRBD1, unconfirmable since there is no DNA. Germline values: CDR1 MNHNY, CDR2 SVGAGI (reference sequence). This CDR3 has 14 amino acids.

V gene TRBV7-2 combines with J gene TRBJ2-1; the TRBD1 assignment by TCRdb is unverifiable without DNA. The CDR3 extends over 17 amino acids. From germline, CDR1 is SGHTA and CDR2 FQGNSA. The CDR3 loop is CASSLEDWSGKWNEQFF.

The CDR3 sequence is CASSVQISYEQYF. The chain carries TRBV28 and TRBJ2-7. Germline V CDR1 and CDR2: MDHEN, SYDVKM. The CDR3 sequence is 13 residues long.